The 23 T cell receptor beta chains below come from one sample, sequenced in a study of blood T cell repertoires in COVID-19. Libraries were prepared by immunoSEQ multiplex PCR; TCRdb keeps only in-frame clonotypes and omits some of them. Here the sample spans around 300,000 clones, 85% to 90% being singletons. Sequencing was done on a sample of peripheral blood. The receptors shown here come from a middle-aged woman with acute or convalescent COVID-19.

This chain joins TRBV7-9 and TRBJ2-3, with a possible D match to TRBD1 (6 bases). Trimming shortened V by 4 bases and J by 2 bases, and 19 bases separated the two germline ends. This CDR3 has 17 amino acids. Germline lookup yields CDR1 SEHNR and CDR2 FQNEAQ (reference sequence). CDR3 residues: CASSSPRLGGHTDTQYF. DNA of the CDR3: TGTGCCAGCAGCTCCCCCAGGCTAGGGGGTCACACAGATACGCAGTATTTT.

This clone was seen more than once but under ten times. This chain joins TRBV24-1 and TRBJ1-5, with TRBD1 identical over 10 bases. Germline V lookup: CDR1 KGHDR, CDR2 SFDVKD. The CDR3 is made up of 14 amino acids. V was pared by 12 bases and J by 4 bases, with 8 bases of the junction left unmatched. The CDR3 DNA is TGTGCCCCTCCGGGACAGGGGTATAATCAGCCCCAGCATTTT. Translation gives CAPPGQGYNQPQHF.

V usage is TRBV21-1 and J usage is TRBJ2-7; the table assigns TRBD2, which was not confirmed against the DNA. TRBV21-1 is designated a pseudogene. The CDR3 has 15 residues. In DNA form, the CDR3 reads TGTGCCAGCAGCAAAGGTATCTGTAGCTCCTACGAGCAGTACGTC. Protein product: CASSKGICSSYEQYV.

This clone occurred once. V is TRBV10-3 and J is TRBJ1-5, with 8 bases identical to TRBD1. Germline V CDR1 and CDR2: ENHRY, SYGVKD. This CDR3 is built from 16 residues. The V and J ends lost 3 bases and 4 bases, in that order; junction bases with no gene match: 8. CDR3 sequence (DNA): TGTGCCATCAGTGAAGGAGGACAGGGAGGGAATCAGCCCCAGCATTTT. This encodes CAISEGGQGGNQPQHF.

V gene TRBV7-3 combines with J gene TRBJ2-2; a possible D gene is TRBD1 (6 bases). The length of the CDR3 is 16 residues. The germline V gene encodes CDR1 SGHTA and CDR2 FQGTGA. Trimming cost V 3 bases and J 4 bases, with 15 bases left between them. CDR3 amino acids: CASSFSRQAATGELFF. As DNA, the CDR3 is TGTGCCAGCAGCTTCAGCAGACAGGCCGCCACCGGGGAGCTGTTTTTT.

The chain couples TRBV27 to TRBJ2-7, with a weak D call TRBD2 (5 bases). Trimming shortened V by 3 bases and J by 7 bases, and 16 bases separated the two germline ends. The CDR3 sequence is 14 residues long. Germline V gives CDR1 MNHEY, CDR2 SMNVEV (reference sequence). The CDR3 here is CASSFGFARGEQYV. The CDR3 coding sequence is TGTGCCAGCAGTTTCGGTTTTGCCCGGGGTGAGCAGTACGTC.

The CDR3 region is CAISVSGDYHTDTQYF. Here the CDR3 DNA reads TGTGCCATCAGTGTGAGTGGGGACTATCACACAGATACGCAGTATTTT. This chain links TRBV10-3 with TRBJ2-3; 7 bases align to TRBD2. The CDR3 consists of 16 residues. Germline trimming cut 4 bases from V and 2 bases from J; bases unmatched to any gene: 9. Germline CDR1 and CDR2: ENHRY and SYGVKD.

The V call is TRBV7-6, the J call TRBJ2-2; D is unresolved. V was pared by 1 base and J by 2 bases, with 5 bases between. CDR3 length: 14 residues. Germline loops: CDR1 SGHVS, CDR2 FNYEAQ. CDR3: CASSLVSNTGELFF. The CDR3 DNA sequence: TGTGCCAGCAGCTTAGTAAGCAACACCGGGGAGCTGTTTTTT.

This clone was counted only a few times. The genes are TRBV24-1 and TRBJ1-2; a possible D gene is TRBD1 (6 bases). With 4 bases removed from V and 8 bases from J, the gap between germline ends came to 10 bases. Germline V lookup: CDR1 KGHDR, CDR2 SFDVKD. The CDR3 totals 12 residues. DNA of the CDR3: TGTGCCACCAGTGACCCCGACAGGGGCTACACCTTC. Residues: CATSDPDRGYTF.

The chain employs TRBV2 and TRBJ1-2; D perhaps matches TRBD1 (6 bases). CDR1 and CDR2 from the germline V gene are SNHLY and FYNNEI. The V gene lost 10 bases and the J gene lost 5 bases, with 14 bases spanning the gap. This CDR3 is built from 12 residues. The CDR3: CATGQGIYGYTF. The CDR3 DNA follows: TGTGCCACAGGTCAGGGGATTTATGGCTACACCTTC.

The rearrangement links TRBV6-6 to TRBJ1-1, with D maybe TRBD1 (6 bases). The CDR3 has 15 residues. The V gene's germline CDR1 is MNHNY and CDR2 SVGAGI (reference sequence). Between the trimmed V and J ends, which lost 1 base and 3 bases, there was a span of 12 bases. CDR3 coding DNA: TGTGCCAGCAGTTACTGGGCGGGGGCAGACACTGAAGCTTTCTTT. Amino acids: CASSYWAGADTEAFF.

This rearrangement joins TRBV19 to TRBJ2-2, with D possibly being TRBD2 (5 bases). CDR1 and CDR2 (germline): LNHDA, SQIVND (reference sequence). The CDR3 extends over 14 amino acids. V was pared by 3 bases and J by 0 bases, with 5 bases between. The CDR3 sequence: CASSIGANTGELFF. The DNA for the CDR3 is TGTGCCAGTAGTATCGGGGCGAACACCGGGGAGCTGTTTTTT. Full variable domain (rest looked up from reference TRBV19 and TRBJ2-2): DGGITQSPKYLFRKEGQNVTLSCEQNLNHDAMYWYRQDPGQGLRLIYYSQIVNDFQKGDIAEGYSVSREKKESFPLTVTSAQKNPTAFYLCASSIGANTGELFFGEGSRLTVL.

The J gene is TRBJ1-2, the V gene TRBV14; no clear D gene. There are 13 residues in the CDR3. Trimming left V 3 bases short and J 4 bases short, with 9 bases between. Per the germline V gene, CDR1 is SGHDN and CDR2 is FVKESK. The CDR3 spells CASSQSLSYGYTF. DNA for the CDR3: TGTGCCAGCAGCCAGTCTTTGAGCTATGGCTACACCTTC.

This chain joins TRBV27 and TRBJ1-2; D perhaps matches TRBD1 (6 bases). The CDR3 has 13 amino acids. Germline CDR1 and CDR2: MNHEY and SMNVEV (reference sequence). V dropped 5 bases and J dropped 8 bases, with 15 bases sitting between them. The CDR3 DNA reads TGTGCCAGCAGTACCAGCACAGGGTTAGGCTACACCTTC. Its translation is CASSTSTGLGYTF.

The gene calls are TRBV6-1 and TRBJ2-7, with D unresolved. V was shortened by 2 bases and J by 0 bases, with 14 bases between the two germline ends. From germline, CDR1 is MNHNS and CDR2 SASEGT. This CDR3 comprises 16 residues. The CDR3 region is CASSENSGGGSYEQYV. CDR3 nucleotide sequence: TGTGCCAGCAGTGAAAATAGTGGCGGCGGCTCCTACGAGCAGTACGTC.

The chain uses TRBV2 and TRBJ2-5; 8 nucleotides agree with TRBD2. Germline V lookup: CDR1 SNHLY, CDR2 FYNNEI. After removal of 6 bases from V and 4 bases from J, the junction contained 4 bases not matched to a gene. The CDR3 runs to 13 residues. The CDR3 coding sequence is TGTGCCAGCAGAGGACTAGCAGGAGAGACCCAGTACTTC. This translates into CASRGLAGETQYF.

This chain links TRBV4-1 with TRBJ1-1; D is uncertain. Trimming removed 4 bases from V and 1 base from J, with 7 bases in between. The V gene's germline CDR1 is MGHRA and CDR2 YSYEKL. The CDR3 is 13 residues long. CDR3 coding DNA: TGCGCCAGCAGCCCCCCCGGGAACACTGAAGCTTTCTTT. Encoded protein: CASSPPGNTEAFF.

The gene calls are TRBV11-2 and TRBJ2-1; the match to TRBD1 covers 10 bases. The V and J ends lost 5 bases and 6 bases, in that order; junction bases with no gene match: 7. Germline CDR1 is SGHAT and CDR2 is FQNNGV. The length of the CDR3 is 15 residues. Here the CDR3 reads CASSPDRGRGNEQFF. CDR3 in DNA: TGTGCCAGCAGCCCAGACAGGGGGCGAGGCAATGAGCAGTTCTTC.

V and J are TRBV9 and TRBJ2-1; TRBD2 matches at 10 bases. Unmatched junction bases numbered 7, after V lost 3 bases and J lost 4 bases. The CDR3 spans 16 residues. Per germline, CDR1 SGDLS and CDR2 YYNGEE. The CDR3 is CASSASLAGPYNEQFF. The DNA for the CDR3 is TGTGCCAGCAGCGCTTCACTAGCGGGGCCGTACAATGAGCAGTTCTTC.

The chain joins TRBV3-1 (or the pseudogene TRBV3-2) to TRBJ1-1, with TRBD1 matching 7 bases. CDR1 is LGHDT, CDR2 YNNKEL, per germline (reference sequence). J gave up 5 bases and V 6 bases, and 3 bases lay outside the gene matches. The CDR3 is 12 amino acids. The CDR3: CASSPGGTEAFF. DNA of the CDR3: TGTGCCAGCAGTCCAGGGGGGACTGAAGCTTTCTTT.

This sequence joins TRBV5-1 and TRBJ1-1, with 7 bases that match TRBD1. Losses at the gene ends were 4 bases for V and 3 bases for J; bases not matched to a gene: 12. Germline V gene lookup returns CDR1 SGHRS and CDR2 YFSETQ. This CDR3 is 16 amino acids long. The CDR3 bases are TGCGCCAGCAGCGACAAAAACAGGGGTGGGGACACTGAAGCTTTCTTT. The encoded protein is CASSDKNRGGDTEAFF.

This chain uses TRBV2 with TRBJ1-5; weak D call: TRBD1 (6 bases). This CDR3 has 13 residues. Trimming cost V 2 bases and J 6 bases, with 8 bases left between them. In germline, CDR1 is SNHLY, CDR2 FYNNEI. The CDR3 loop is CASSELRGQPQHF. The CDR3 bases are TGTGCCAGCAGTGAACTCAGGGGTCAGCCCCAGCATTTT. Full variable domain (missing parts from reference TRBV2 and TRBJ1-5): EPEVTQTPSHQVTQMGQEVILRCVPISNHLYFYWYRQILGQKVEFLVSFYNNEISEKSEIFDDQFSVERPDGSNFTLKIRSTKLEDSAMYFCASSELRGQPQHFGDGTRLSIL.

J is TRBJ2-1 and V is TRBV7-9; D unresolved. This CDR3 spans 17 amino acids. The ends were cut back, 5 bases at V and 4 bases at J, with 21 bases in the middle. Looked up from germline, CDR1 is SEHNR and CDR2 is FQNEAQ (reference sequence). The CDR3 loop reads CASSPPILNLGYNEQFF. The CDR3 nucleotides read TGTGCCAGCAGCCCCCCGATTTTAAATCTCGGGTACAATGAGCAGTTCTTC.